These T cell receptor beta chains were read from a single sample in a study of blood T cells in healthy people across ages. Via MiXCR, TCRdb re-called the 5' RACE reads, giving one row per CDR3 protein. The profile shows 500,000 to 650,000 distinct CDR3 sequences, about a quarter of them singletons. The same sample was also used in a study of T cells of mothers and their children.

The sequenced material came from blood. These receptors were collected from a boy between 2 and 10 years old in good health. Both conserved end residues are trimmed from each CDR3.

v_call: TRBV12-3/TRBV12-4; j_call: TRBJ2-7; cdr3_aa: ASSSPSPPGLVGSQQY
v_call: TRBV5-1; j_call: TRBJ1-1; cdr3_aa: ASTRGRNTEAF
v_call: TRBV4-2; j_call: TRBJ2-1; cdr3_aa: TSSQTGQGGYEQF
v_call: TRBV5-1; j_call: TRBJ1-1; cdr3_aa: ASSFQGIPF
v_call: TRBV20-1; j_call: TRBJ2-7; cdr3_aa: SAREGQGAGFEQY
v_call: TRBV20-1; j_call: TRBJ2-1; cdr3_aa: SARPGRASYNEQF
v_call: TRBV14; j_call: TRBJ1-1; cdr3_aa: ASSQAGFP
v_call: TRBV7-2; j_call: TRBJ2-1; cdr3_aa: ASSLFGTSGSYGEQF
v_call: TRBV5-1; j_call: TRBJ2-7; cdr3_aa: ASSLASGNEQY
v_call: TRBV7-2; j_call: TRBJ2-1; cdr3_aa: ASSLEGSTYNEQF
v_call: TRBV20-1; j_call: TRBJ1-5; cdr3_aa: SARDQTVGGQPQH
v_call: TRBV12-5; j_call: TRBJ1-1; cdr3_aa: ASGFDEVAF
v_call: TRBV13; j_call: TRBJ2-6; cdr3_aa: ASSSRTTGANVLT
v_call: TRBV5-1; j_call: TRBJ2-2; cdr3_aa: ASSWTSGTGELF
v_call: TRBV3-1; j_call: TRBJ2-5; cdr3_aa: ASSQVGDPETQY
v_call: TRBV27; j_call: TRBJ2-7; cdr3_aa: ASRQGAVNEQY
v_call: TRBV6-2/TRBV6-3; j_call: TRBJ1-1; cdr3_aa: ASRLQGSTEAF
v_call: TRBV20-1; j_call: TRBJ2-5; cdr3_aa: SARLTRLAGLLETQY
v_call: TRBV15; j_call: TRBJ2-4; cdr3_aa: ATSVRKAGTKNIQY
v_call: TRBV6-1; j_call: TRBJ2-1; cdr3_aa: ASSEGGGRSSYNEQF
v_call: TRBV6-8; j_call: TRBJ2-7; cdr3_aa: ASSYCSLYEQY
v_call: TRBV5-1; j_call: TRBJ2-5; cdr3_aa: ASTGQIAGLETQY
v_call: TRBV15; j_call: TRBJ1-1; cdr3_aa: ATSRSGQGNTEAF
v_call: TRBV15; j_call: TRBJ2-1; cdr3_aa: ATSRSRGETGPYNEQF
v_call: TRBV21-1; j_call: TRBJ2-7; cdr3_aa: ASSTKRGQPSSEQY
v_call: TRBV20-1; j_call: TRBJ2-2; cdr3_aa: SARTVAGGLAGELF
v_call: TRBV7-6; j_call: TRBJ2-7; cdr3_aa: ASSPPSGGNEQY
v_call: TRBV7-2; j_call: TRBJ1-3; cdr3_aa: ASSFGGPNSGNTIY
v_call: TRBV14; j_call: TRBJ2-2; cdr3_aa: ATPGGANTGELF
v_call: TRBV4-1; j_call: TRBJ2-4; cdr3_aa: ASSHLSGGADKNIQY
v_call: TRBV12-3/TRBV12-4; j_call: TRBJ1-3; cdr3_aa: ASRGDSEGYYFPGNTIY
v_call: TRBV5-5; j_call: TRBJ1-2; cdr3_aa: ASRRDPHGFNYGYT
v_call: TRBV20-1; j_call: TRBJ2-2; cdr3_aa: SVLTGTGSVGELF
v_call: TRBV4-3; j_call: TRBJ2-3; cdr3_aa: ASSQDRISLRGDTQY
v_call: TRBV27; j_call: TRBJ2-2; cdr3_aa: ATSGISRELF
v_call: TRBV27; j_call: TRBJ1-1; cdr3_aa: ASSLGRNTETF
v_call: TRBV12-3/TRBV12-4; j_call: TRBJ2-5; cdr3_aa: ASSPSRGYQETQY